The following is a TCR beta chain sequence with its context. The data stem from a study of identical twins' blood T cells. Each TCR cDNA library carried sample-specific barcodes on both ends. TCRdb itself ran the 5' RACE reads through MiXCR, one entry per CDR3 protein. In the table there are 350,000 to 400,000 distinct CDR3 sequences, about 28% of which are singletons. This TCR came from a woman between 18 and 50 years old in good health. Input material: PBMCs.

The DNA for the CDR3 is TGTGCCAGCAGCCCCCCTTTTACCGGCGGGAGTCTGGGTAATGAGCAGTTCTTC. Protein: CASSPPFTGGSLGNEQFF. This rearrangement joins TRBV11-2 to TRBJ2-1, with 7 nucleotides matching TRBD2. The CDR3 is 18 amino acids. Trimming at V came to 5 bases and at J to 7 bases, leaving 20 bases not matched to a gene. The germline gives CDR1 SGHAT, CDR2 FQNNGV.